Shown below are 17 T cell receptor beta chains from a single sample sequenced in a study of a mutant IDH1 vaccine in newly diagnosed glioma. The time point: week 23, last vaccination. Doses consisted of 300 ug of mutant IDH1 20-mer peptide each, paired with topical imiquimod. Only in-frame clones appear in the TCRdb table, and some are missing; sequencing was by immunoSEQ multiplex PCR. The sample holds around 40,000 clones; 60% to 85% are singletons and the top ten take around 6.6%. Their antigen targets remain unknown. The material was PBMCs, obtained from a glioma patient whose treatment included an IDH1 peptide vaccine. These receptors originate from a woman aged 40 to 50 with glioma. Some clones in this sample may be carry-over from other donors' samples.

The chain is built from TRBV27 and TRBJ1-2, with no clear D. Germline values: CDR1 MNHEY, CDR2 SMNVEV (reference sequence). This CDR3 is built from 15 residues. Trimming took off 1 base at V and 6 bases at J, with 15 bases between the two ends. This chain's CDR3 is CASSLYSALLDGYTF. CDR3 in DNA: TGTGCCAGCAGTTTATATAGCGCCCTTCTGGATGGCTACACCTTC.

The chain has TRBV4-3 and TRBJ2-3; TRBD1 matches at 8 bases. Per germline, CDR1 LGHNA and CDR2 YSLEER. Trimming cost V 4 bases and J 8 bases; bases outside gene matches: 11. This CDR3 has 15 amino acids. CDR3 amino acids: CASSLSTGVEGTQYF. CDR3 in DNA: TGCGCCAGCAGCCTCTCGACAGGGGTAGAGGGTACGCAGTATTTT.

The chain has TRBV28 and TRBJ1-1; D not resolved. CDR1 and CDR2 (germline): MDHEN, SYDVKM. The CDR3 has 14 residues. Trimming stripped 5 bases from V and 6 bases from J, with 16 bases between. In DNA, the CDR3 is TGTGCCAGCAGTCCCAGCCTCGACTCTTCTGAAGCTTTCTTT. This gives the protein CASSPSLDSSEAFF.

Notes on this clone: Its ends do not fully match the called genes, so a read error is possible. The CDR3 sequence is CASSPLAGGTGELFF. The DNA for the CDR3 is TGTGCTAGCAGCCCCCTGGCAGGGGGCACCGGGGAGCTGTTTTTT. The rearrangement links TRBV7-7 to TRBJ2-2, with 7 bases identical to TRBD1. The length of the CDR3 is 15 residues. Germline assignment: CDR1 SSHAT and CDR2 FNYEAQ (reference sequence).

The chain's CDR3 is CASSQRVRGEAFF. The CDR3, as DNA: TGTGCCAGCAGCCAACGGGTCCGAGGTGAAGCTTTCTTT. This chain connects TRBV4-2 to TRBJ1-1, with D unclear. CDR3 length equals 13 residues. V gave up 2 bases and J gave up 7 bases, with 11 bases separating them. CDR1 and CDR2 from the germline V gene are LGHNA and YNFKEQ.

This clone was observed a single time. V usage is TRBV27 and J usage is TRBJ2-7; D remains ambiguous. V was trimmed by 2 bases and J by 7 bases, leaving 12 bases between them. Germline lookup yields CDR1 MNHEY and CDR2 SMNVEV (reference sequence). CDR3 length equals 13 residues. The CDR3 DNA sequence: TGTGCCAGCAGTTTAGTCCAACTTGGAGAGCAGTACTTC. Translated: CASSLVQLGEQYF.

The chain has TRBV27 and TRBJ1-5; D might be TRBD1 (5 bases). This CDR3 comprises 14 residues. V lost 6 bases and J 3 bases, leaving 12 bases between the germline ends. Germline CDR1 reads MNHEY; CDR2 reads SMNVEV (reference sequence). The CDR3 DNA sequence: TGTGCCAGCAGAGAAACAGGCTACAATCAGCCCCAGCATTTT. It yields the protein CASRETGYNQPQHF.

The chain combines TRBV4-2 with TRBJ2-2, with D hard to call. V shed 4 bases and J shed 4 bases, with 10 bases lying between them. The CDR3 has 14 residues. Germline V lookup: CDR1 LGHNA, CDR2 YNFKEQ. The CDR3 region is CASSPLGITGELFF. The CDR3, as DNA: TGTGCCAGCAGCCCCTTAGGCATCACCGGGGAGCTGTTTTTT.

This chain connects TRBV4-1 to TRBJ2-7, with TRBD2 as a possible D gene (5 bases). CDR1 and CDR2 from the germline V gene are MGHRA and YSYEKL. Trimming removed 2 bases from V and 4 bases from J, with 12 bases in between. This CDR3 contains 14 residues. CDR3 region: CASSQPTGEYEQYF. The CDR3 DNA reads as TGCGCCAGCAGCCAACCAACCGGGGAGTACGAGCAGTACTTC.

This rearrangement joins TRBV9 to TRBJ2-2; D is perhaps TRBD1 or TRBD2 (5 bases each). V lost 8 bases and J lost 1, with 18 bases in between. From germline, CDR1 is SGDLS and CDR2 YYNGEE. The CDR3 has 16 residues. The CDR3 is CASGDPGALNTGELFF. The CDR3, as DNA: TGTGCCAGTGGGGACCCTGGCGCACTGAACACCGGGGAGCTGTTTTTT.

This clone has just one count. Here the CDR3 DNA reads TGTGCCAGCAGCTTGTCTCTCGGGGGGCGGTATGGCTACACCTTC. Protein: CASSLSLGGRYGYTF. The chain uses TRBV5-6 and TRBJ1-2, with TRBD1 as a possible D gene (6 bases). The germline V and J ends were trimmed by 1 base and 5 bases, with 15 bases remaining between them. CDR1 and CDR2 (germline): SGHDT, YYEEEE. The CDR3 extends over 15 amino acids.

The gene calls are TRBV9 and TRBJ2-3; 10 bases are shared with TRBD2. Looked up from germline, CDR1 is SGDLS and CDR2 is YYNGEE. With 7 bases clipped from V and 2 bases from J, the junction kept 10 bases outside the gene matches. The CDR3 runs to 16 residues. This CDR3 is CASGGTSVGNTDTQYF. In DNA, the CDR3 is TGTGCCAGCGGGGGGACTAGCGTAGGTAACACAGATACGCAGTATTTT.

V usage is TRBV18 and J usage is TRBJ1-2; a weak D match, TRBD1 (6 bases). CDR3 length: 13 amino acids. Germline CDR1 reads KGHSH; CDR2 reads LQKENI. V was cut by 5 bases and J by 3 bases, with 10 bases left in between. In nucleotides, the CDR3 is TGTGCCAGCTCAACAGGGAGCGACTATGGCTACACCTTC. Amino acids: CASSTGSDYGYTF.

The chain uses TRBV5-4 and TRBJ2-4; tentatively, D is TRBD2 (6 bases). Germline loops: CDR1 SGHNT, CDR2 YYREEE (reference sequence). The CDR3 consists of 16 residues. Trimming left V 0 bases short and J 0 bases short, with 10 bases between. CDR3 protein: CASSLAGGLAKNIQYF. In nucleotides, the CDR3 is TGTGCCAGCAGCTTGGCCGGGGGACTAGCCAAAAACATTCAGTACTTC.

This chain uses TRBV28 with TRBJ1-3; D gene ambiguous. Trimming shortened V by 6 bases and J by 4 bases, and 7 bases separated the two germline ends. Germline-derived CDR1 and CDR2 are MDHEN and SYDVKM. The CDR3 length is 12 residues. As DNA, the CDR3 is TGTGCCAGCAGGTTTCCCGGAAACACCATATATTTT. As protein: CASRFPGNTIYF. The complete variable domain, with remaining parts taken from reference TRBV28 and TRBJ1-3, reads DVKVTQSSRYLVKRTGEKVFLECVQDMDHENMFWYRQDPGLGLRLIYFSYDVKMKEKGDIPEGYSVSREKKERFSLILESASTNQTSMYLCASRFPGNTIYFGEGSWLTVV.

The chain recombines TRBV19 with TRBJ1-1; D perhaps matches TRBD1 (5 bases). This CDR3 is 13 amino acids long. Trimming pared 6 bases from V and 1 base from J, leaving 9 bases between. Germline CDR1 and CDR2: LNHDA and SQIVND (reference sequence). CDR3 region: CASRWTSNTEAFF. In DNA, the CDR3 is TGTGCCAGTAGGTGGACATCGAACACTGAAGCTTTCTTT.

About this clone: Relative to the germline gene, one junction end is altered; a read error may explain this. The chain links TRBV5-8 to TRBJ1-2; D remains ambiguous. The CDR3 is 11 amino acids. Germline V gene lookup returns CDR1 SGHTS and CDR2 YDEGEE. The CDR3 sequence is CASSLDSRTYF. The DNA for the CDR3 is TGTGCCAGCAGCTTGGACAGCCGAACCTACTTC.